The 9 T cell receptor beta chains listed next were all sequenced from one sample in a study of early T cells in non-severe SARS-CoV-2 infection. TCRdb used MiXCR to reprocess the 5' RACE reads, holding one entry per CDR3 protein. This table holds 40,000 to 45,000 distinct CDR3 sequences, approximately 5.9% found once. This material consisted of whole blood, taken at baseline. The receptors were sampled from an adult who was a healthcare worker with PCR-confirmed SARS-CoV-2 infection or an uninfected control (not recorded which).

This clonotype was recorded at least ten times. This chain links TRBV16 with TRBJ1-2, with 9 bases matching TRBD1. Germline V gene sequence: CDR1 KGHSY, CDR2 FQNENV. The CDR3 sequence is 14 residues long. The V segment lost 4 bases and the J segment 7 bases; nucleotides outside the gene matches: 7. The CDR3 here is CASSLGQGTSGYTF. CDR3 sequence (DNA): TGTGCCAGCAGCCTTGGACAGGGGACGAGTGGCTACACCTTC.

This clonotype was seen at least ten times. The chain uses TRBV25-1 and TRBJ2-1; TRBD2 matches 15 bases. The CDR3 runs 19 residues. Germline lookup yields CDR1 MGHDK and CDR2 SYGVNS. The junction had 12 bases not matched to a gene; V was cut back by 5 bases and J by 4 bases. CDR3 region: CASSPSEGLAGGYYNEQFF. The CDR3 DNA reads as TGTGCCAGCAGTCCCTCAGAGGGACTAGCGGGGGGCTATTACAATGAGCAGTTCTTC.

The table lists this clonotype with many counts. The gene calls are TRBV20-1 and TRBJ2-7; 7 nucleotides agree with TRBD2. The germline CDR1 and CDR2 sequences are DFQATT and SNEGSKA (reference sequence). V dropped 4 bases and J dropped 4; count of bases not matched to a gene: 13. The CDR3 is made up of 15 amino acids. CDR3 residues: CSATTPRAGSYEQYF. The CDR3 nucleotides read TGCAGTGCTACCACTCCGAGAGCGGGGTCTTACGAGCAGTACTTC.

In this sample, this clonotype turned up many times. This chain connects TRBV10-1 to TRBJ2-7, with a tentative D call TRBD2 (7 bases). The CDR3 covers 14 residues. V was clipped by 5 bases and J by 0 bases, with 11 bases between them. Germline V CDR1 and CDR2: WNHNN, SYGVQD (reference sequence). In DNA form, the CDR3 reads TGCGCCAGCAGTACCGGGGGGCCCTCCTACGAGCAGTACTTC. Translated: CASSTGGPSYEQYF.

The chain joins TRBV7-9 to TRBJ1-1; 7 bases align to TRBD1. The J segment lost 2 bases and the V segment lost 2 bases, leaving 5 bases of the junction unmatched. Germline CDR1 SEHNR, CDR2 FQNEAQ (reference sequence). This CDR3 has 15 amino acids. CDR3 loop: CASSLPGTANTEAFF. The CDR3, as DNA: TGTGCCAGCAGCTTACCCGGGACAGCAAACACTGAAGCTTTCTTT. Full variable domain (outside the CDR3, taken from reference TRBV7-9 and TRBJ1-1): DTGVSQNPRHKITKRGQNVTFRCDPISEHNRLYWYRQTLGQGPEFLTYFQNEAQLEKSRLLSDRFSAERPKGSFSTLEIQRTEQGDSAMYLCASSLPGTANTEAFFGQGTRLTVV.

This clonotype occurred many times. The chain is built from TRBV7-8 and TRBJ2-5; D not resolved. Trimming took 1 base from V and 3 from J, leaving 9 bases between them. The germline CDR1 and CDR2 sequences are SGHVS and FQNEAQ. The CDR3 length is 14 residues. CDR3 amino acids: CASSLVLGKETQYF. CDR3 DNA sequence: TGTGCCAGCAGCTTAGTTCTGGGGAAAGAGACCCAGTACTTC.

This clonotype was seen repeatedly, ten times or more. This sequence joins TRBV7-8 and TRBJ2-3; the D gene could be TRBD1 or TRBD2 (5 bases each). The CDR3 is made up of 12 amino acids. Germline V gives CDR1 SGHVS, CDR2 FQNEAQ. Trimming removed 2 bases at V and 6 bases at J, with 6 bases between. The CDR3 protein is CASSLWGDTQYF. The CDR3 DNA follows: TGTGCCAGCAGCTTATGGGGGGATACGCAGTATTTT.

In this sample, this clonotype turned up a few times. The chain is built from TRBV2 and TRBJ1-2; the match to TRBD1 covers 7 bases. The ends lost 6 bases at V and 2 bases at J; junction bases unmatched: 12. The CDR3 spans 16 residues. The germline V gene has CDR1 SNHLY and CDR2 FYNNEI. The CDR3 DNA reads as TGTGCCAGCAGCGCACGACAGGGCCAAAAAAACTATGGCTACACCTTC. It codes for CASSARQGQKNYGYTF.

This clonotype counts as medium-sized (0.01 to 0.1%). This chain connects TRBV29-1 to TRBJ2-5; 7 positions agree with TRBD2. There are 16 residues in the CDR3. V was pared by 0 bases and J by 2 bases, with 9 bases of the junction left unmatched. The germline V gene has CDR1 SQVTM and CDR2 ANQGSEA. CDR3 sequence (DNA): TGCAGCGTTGAAGATGGGAGGGACCCCTCGCAAGAGACCCAGTACTTC. This encodes CSVEDGRDPSQETQYF.